This T cell receptor beta chain was recorded in a study of blood T cells in healthy people across ages. Study outcomes and limitations: A strong correlation between TCR beta diversity and naive T cell percentage was seen.

With regard to this clonotype: Its antigen is unknown.

The germline CDR1 and CDR2 sequences are LGHNA and YNFKEQ. The CDR3 totals 16 residues. V lost 2 bases and J lost 5, with 18 bases in between. Together with a sample-barcoded 5' primer, a J-beta primer mix was included in a second PCR lasting 7 to 11 cycles. TCRdb processed the 5' RACE reads anew with MiXCR; each CDR3 protein has one entry. There are 1.5 million to 2 million distinct CDR3 sequences in the sample; around 48% occur only once, and less than 2.5% lies in the top ten. Sequenced material: blood. V is TRBV4-2 and J is TRBJ2-5; D remains ambiguous. This receptor was obtained from a woman between 35 and 50 years old in good health. CDR3 protein: CASSQSDDQSRETQYF. The CDR3 bases are TGTGCCAGCAGCCAATCCGACGATCAGTCCCGGGAGACCCAGTACTTC.